These 13 T cell receptor beta chains came from one sample sequenced in a study of shared clonotypes between healthy human individuals (dated by TCRdb to the early 2020s). Libraries were prepared through the immunoSEQ multiplex PCR assay. The clones in this table, taken by TCRdb from immuneACCESS, are in-frame only. Not every clone is retained; where verified, under half of the shortfall comes from an unresolved V gene, and the cause of the rest is unknown. The sample contains about 980,000 clones, 70% to 85% of them found a single time. The ten top clones hold roughly 1.5% of the sample. The sample was memory CD4+ T cells sorted from blood. This specimen's cell subset or site label, per the study, means: CD45RA-negative fraction. Receptors originate from a man between 18 and 29 years old in good health.

The J gene is TRBJ2-7, the V gene TRBV11-2, with D perhaps TRBD2 (5 bases). There are 14 residues in the CDR3. Trimming left V 1 base short and J 6 bases short, with 13 bases between. Germline V gives CDR1 SGHAT, CDR2 FQNNGV. CDR3 sequence: CASSLVKGVGEQYF. The CDR3 DNA reads TGTGCCAGCAGCTTAGTTAAGGGAGTGGGCGAGCAGTACTTC.

The genes are TRBV28 and TRBJ2-2, with 8 bases aligning to TRBD2. V lost 6 bases to trimming and J lost 6 bases; unmatched junction nucleotides: 3. The CDR3 consists of 13 residues. CDR1 MDHEN and CDR2 SYDVKM come from the germline V gene. The CDR3 is CASSRGGSGELFF. The CDR3 nucleotides read TGTGCCAGCAGCCGGGGGGGCTCCGGGGAGCTGTTTTTT.

In this sample, this clone turned up a few times. The chain carries TRBV19 and TRBJ2-7; 8 bases agree with TRBD1. The CDR3 runs to 14 residues. Per germline, CDR1 LNHDA and CDR2 SQIVND (reference sequence). The V segment lost 10 bases and the J segment 0 bases; nucleotides outside the gene matches: 8. CDR3 region: CATTTGTGSYEQYF. CDR3 nucleotide sequence: TGTGCCACTACAACCGGGACAGGCTCCTACGAGCAGTACTTC.

V is TRBV18 and J is TRBJ2-3; 7 bases fit TRBD1. Germline V gene sequence: CDR1 KGHSH, CDR2 LQKENI. The junction had 4 bases not matched to a gene; V was cut back by 1 base and J by 6 bases. The CDR3 is made up of 14 amino acids. In DNA form, the CDR3 reads TGTGCCAGCTCACCACAGGGGGCCAGTGATACGCAGTATTTT. Amino acids: CASSPQGASDTQYF. Drawing the rest from reference TRBV18 and TRBJ2-3, the complete variable domain is NAGVMQNPRHLVRRRGQEARLRCSPMKGHSHVYWYRQLPEEGLKFMVYLQKENIIDESGMPKERFSAEFPKEGPSILRIQQVVRGDSAAYFCASSPQGASDTQYFGPGTRLTVL.

This clone has more than one count but fewer than ten. The V gene is TRBV5-8, the J gene TRBJ2-7; 9 bases are shared with TRBD1. Germline CDR1 reads SGHTS; CDR2 reads YDEGEE. V shed 4 bases and J 5 bases; nucleotides not matched to a gene: 10. The CDR3 extends over 15 amino acids. CDR3 region: CASSAGQGKQDEQYF. CDR3 bases: TGTGCCAGCAGCGCGGGACAGGGTAAGCAAGACGAGCAGTACTTC.

V and J are TRBV1 and TRBJ1-2. TRBV1 is tagged as a pseudogene. The CDR3 covers 13 residues. In DNA, the CDR3 is TGCACCAGCAGCCACCAGGAGATGTATGGCTACACCTTC. Translation gives CTSSHQEMYGYTF.

The V call is TRBV10-3, the J call TRBJ1-5; no clear D. The V gene lost 6 bases and the J gene lost 0 bases, with 6 bases spanning the gap. CDR3 length equals 13 residues. From germline, CDR1 is ENHRY and CDR2 SYGVKD. CDR3 protein: CAIRNNSNQPQHF. In DNA, the CDR3 is TGTGCCATCAGGAACAATAGCAATCAGCCCCAGCATTTT.

This clone showed up just once. This chain uses TRBV25-1 with TRBJ2-7; D is perhaps TRBD1 (6 bases). Per the germline V gene, CDR1 is MGHDK and CDR2 is SYGVNS. This CDR3 region has 16 residues. V was clipped by 3 bases and J by 6 bases, with 21 bases between them. CDR3 region: CASSDNRGTGTGEQYF. The CDR3 nucleotides read TGTGCCAGCAGTGATAATCGGGGCACAGGGACGGGCGAGCAGTACTTC.

The rearrangement uses TRBV5-1 and TRBJ1-4, with D possibly matching TRBD1 (5 bases). Germline V lookup: CDR1 SGHRS, CDR2 YFSETQ. The CDR3 totals 15 residues. Trimming removed 2 bases from V and 8 bases from J, with 16 bases in between. CDR3 in DNA: TGCGCCAGCAGCTTTGACAGTAGAATTCGCGAAAAACTGTTTTTT. It is translated as CASSFDSRIREKLFF.

As to this clone: Other DNA variants within this sample encode the same CDR3. V usage is TRBV20-1 and J usage is TRBJ1-1; D ambiguous. CDR3 length equals 11 residues. The germline V and J ends were trimmed by 5 bases and 0 bases, with 4 bases remaining between them. The germline gives CDR1 DFQATT, CDR2 SNEGSKA (reference sequence). CDR3 sequence reads: CSALMNTEAFF. The CDR3 DNA reads TGCAGTGCTTTAATGAACACTGAAGCTTTCTTT.

The genes are TRBV5-8 and TRBJ1-4, with D perhaps matching TRBD1 (5 bases). This CDR3 has 16 residues. The germline V and J ends were trimmed by 1 base and 0 bases, with 10 bases remaining between them. Per germline, CDR1 SGHTS and CDR2 YDEGEE. The CDR3 coding sequence is TGTGCCAGCAGCTTGAAAGGGGTGCCAACTAATGAAAAACTGTTTTTT. This gives the protein CASSLKGVPTNEKLFF.

The chain links TRBV7-2 to TRBJ2-3; D might be TRBD1 (5 bases). Germline CDR1 reads SGHTA; CDR2 reads FQGNSA. V was pared by 5 bases and J by 2 bases, with 14 bases between. The CDR3 runs 15 residues. CDR3 DNA: TGTGCCAGCAGCCCGCGTCTGGGGCCCACAGATACGCAGTATTTT. It specifies CASSPRLGPTDTQYF.

This clone was observed a handful of times. The gene calls are TRBV6-1 and TRBJ1-4; D not resolved. V lost 10 bases, J lost 10 bases, and 10 bases lay in between. CDR1 is MNHNS, CDR2 SASEGT, per germline. CDR3 length: 10 residues. The CDR3 DNA is TGTGCCACCGAGTCCTTAAAACTGTTTTTT. It specifies CATESLKLFF.